This record concerns one T cell receptor beta chain sequence. Its antigen is currently unknown. Naive CD8 populations comprised CD45RO-negative cells positively selected for CCR7, excluding terminally differentiated effector memory CD45RA+ cells. This sample stems from a study of shared clonotypes between healthy human individuals. Study-level points and caveats: Clonotypes not shared had lower generation probabilities than those common to all four donors.

Assay: immunoSEQ multiplex PCR; the TCRdb copy retains only in-frame clones and omits some. This table holds roughly 810,000 clones, about 96% found once. The sequenced material came from naive CD8+ T cells sorted from blood. This TCR was sampled from a man aged 25 to 45 in good health.

The CDR3 sequence is CASSYSKLGTYGYTF. Here the CDR3 DNA reads TGTGCCAGCAGCTATTCCAAATTGGGTACCTATGGCTACACCTTC. The rearrangement uses TRBV27 and TRBJ1-2; D remains unclear. The CDR3 consists of 15 residues. The ends were cut back, 6 bases at V and 4 bases at J, with 18 bases in the middle. Germline V lookup: CDR1 MNHEY, CDR2 SMNVEV (reference sequence).